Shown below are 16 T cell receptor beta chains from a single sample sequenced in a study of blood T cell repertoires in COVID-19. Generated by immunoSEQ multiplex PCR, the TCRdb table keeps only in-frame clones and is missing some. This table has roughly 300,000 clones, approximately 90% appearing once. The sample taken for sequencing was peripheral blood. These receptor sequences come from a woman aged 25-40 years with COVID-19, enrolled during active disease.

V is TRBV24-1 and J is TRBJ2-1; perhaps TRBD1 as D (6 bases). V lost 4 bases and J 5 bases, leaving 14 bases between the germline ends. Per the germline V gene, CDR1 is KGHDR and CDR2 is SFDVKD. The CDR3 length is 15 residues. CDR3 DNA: TGTGCCACCAGTGACCCGTCGGGGACAAACAATGAGCAGTTCTTC. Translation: CATSDPSGTNNEQFF.

In DNA, the CDR3 is TGTGCCAGCAGTCCCCCCTCACAGGGAGCCTACAATGAGCAGTTCTTC. This codes for CASSPPSQGAYNEQFF. The rearrangement links TRBV27 to TRBJ2-1; D possibly corresponds to TRBD1 (6 bases). The CDR3 consists of 16 residues. V gave up 5 bases and J gave up 2 bases, with 16 bases separating them. The germline CDR1 and CDR2 sequences are MNHEY and SMNVEV (reference sequence).

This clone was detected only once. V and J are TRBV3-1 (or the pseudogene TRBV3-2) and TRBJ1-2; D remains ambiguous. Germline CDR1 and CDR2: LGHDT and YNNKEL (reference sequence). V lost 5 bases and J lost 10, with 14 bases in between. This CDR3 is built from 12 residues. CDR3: CASSSLMRFYTF. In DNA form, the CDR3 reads TGTGCCAGCAGCTCCTTAATGCGTTTCTACACCTTC.

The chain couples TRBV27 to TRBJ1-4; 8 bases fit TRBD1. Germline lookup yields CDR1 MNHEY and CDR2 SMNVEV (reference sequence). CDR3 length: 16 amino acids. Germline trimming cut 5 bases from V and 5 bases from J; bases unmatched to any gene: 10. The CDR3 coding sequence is TGTGCCAGCAGTCCGGAAACCGGGACAGGAAATGAAAAACTGTTTTTT. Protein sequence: CASSPETGTGNEKLFF.

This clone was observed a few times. CDR3 in DNA: TGTGCCAGCAGTCACCGGGACAGGAGCTACGAGCAGTACTTC. Translation gives CASSHRDRSYEQYF. V gene TRBV28 combines with J gene TRBJ2-7; 8 bases fit TRBD1. The V segment lost 5 bases and the J segment 3 bases; nucleotides outside the gene matches: 6. Looked up from germline, CDR1 is MDHEN and CDR2 is SYDVKM. The CDR3 length is 14 residues. The full variable domain, in which reference TRBV28 and TRBJ2-7 provide the parts outside the CDR3, is DVKVTQSSRYLVKRTGEKVFLECVQDMDHENMFWYRQDPGLGLRLIYFSYDVKMKEKGDIPEGYSVSREKKERFSLILESASTNQTSMYLCASSHRDRSYEQYFGPGTRLTVT.

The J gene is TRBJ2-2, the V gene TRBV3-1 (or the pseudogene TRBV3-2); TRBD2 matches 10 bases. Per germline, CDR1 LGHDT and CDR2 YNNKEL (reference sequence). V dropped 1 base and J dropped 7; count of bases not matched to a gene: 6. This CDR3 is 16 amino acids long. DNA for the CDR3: TGTGCCAGCAGCCAAGCCCTAGCGGGAGTTAACGGGGAGCTGTTTTTT. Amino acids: CASSQALAGVNGELFF.

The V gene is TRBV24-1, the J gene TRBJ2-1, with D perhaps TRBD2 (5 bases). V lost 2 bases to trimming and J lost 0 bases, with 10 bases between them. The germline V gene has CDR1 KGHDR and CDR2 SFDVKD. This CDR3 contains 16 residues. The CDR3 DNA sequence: TGTGCCACCAGTGATTCCTGGAGGAGCTCCTACAATGAGCAGTTCTTC. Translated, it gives CATSDSWRSSYNEQFF.

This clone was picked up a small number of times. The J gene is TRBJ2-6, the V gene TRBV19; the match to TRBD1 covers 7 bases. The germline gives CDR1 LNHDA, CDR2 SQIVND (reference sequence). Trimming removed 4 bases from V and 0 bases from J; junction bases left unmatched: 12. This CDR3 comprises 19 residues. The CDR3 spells CASSKFLGTATSGANVLTF. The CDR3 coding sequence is TGTGCCAGTAGTAAGTTTCTCGGGACAGCGACCTCTGGGGCCAACGTCCTGACTTTC. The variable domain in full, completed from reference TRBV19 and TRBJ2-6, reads DGGITQSPKYLFRKEGQNVTLSCEQNLNHDAMYWYRQDPGQGLRLIYYSQIVNDFQKGDIAEGYSVSREKKESFPLTVTSAQKNPTAFYLCASSKFLGTATSGANVLTFGAGSRLTVL.

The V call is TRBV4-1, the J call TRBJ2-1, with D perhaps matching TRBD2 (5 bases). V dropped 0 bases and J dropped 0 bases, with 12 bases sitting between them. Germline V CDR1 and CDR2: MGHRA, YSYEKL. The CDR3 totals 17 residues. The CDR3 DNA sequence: TGCGCCAGCAGCCAAGATTGGGGAGCGGACTCCTACAATGAGCAGTTCTTC. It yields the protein CASSQDWGADSYNEQFF.

The CDR3 DNA follows: TGTGCCAGCAGTTTGGAGGGGAGCAATCAGCCCCAGCATTTT. Translating it yields CASSLEGSNQPQHF. The chain combines TRBV28 with TRBJ1-5; maybe TRBD1 (5 bases). The CDR3 totals 14 residues. Per the germline V gene, CDR1 is MDHEN and CDR2 is SYDVKM. V shed 3 bases and J shed 1 base, with 7 bases lying between them. The full variable domain, its missing parts supplied by reference TRBV28 and TRBJ1-5, is DVKVTQSSRYLVKRTGEKVFLECVQDMDHENMFWYRQDPGLGLRLIYFSYDVKMKEKGDIPEGYSVSREKKERFSLILESASTNQTSMYLCASSLEGSNQPQHFGDGTRLSIL.

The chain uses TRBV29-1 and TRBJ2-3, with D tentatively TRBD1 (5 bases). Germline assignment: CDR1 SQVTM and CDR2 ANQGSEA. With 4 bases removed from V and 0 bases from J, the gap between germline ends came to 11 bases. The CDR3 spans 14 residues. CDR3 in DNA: TGCAGCGTTGTTGACAGTGGAAGCACAGATACGCAGTATTTT. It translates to CSVVDSGSTDTQYF.

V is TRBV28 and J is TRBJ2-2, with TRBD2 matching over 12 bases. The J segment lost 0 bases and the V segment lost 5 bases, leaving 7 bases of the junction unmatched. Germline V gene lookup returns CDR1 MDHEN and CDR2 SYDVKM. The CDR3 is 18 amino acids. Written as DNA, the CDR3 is TGTGCCAGCAGTCTAGATGGACTAGCGGGATCGAACACCGGGGAGCTGTTTTTT. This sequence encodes CASSLDGLAGSNTGELFF. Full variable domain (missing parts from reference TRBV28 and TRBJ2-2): DVKVTQSSRYLVKRTGEKVFLECVQDMDHENMFWYRQDPGLGLRLIYFSYDVKMKEKGDIPEGYSVSREKKERFSLILESASTNQTSMYLCASSLDGLAGSNTGELFFGEGSRLTVL.

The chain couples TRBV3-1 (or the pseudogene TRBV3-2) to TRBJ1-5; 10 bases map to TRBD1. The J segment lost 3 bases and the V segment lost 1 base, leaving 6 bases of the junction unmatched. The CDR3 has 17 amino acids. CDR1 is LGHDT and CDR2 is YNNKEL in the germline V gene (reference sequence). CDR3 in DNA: TGTGCCAGCAGCCAAGGGGACAGGGGAGGTTTCAATCAGCCCCAGCATTTT. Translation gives CASSQGDRGGFNQPQHF.

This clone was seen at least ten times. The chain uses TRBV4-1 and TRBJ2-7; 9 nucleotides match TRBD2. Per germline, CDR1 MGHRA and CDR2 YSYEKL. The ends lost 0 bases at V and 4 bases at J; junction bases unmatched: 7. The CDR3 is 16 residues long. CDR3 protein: CASSQEGNSGRYEQYF. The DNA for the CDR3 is TGCGCCAGCAGCCAAGAAGGTAATAGCGGGAGATACGAGCAGTACTTC.

CDR3 residues: CSASKEGQREADTQYF. CDR3 sequence (DNA): TGCAGTGCTAGTAAGGAGGGTCAGCGGGAGGCAGATACGCAGTATTTT. The J gene is TRBJ2-3, the V gene TRBV20-1; the match to TRBD2 covers 9 bases. There are 16 residues in the CDR3. Germline CDR1 DFQATT, CDR2 SNEGSKA (reference sequence). Unmatched junction bases numbered 11, after V lost 3 bases and J lost 4 bases.

The DNA for the CDR3 is TGTGCCAGTAGTACCGGGACAGGAGGGGGCATTCAGTACTTC. It encodes CASSTGTGGGIQYF. The chain has TRBV19 and TRBJ2-4, with TRBD1 matching 8 bases. CDR1 is LNHDA and CDR2 is SQIVND in the germline V gene (reference sequence). The CDR3 has 14 residues. Unmatched junction bases numbered 8, after V lost 4 bases and J lost 9 bases. The whole variable domain, remainder taken from reference TRBV19 and TRBJ2-4, is DGGITQSPKYLFRKEGQNVTLSCEQNLNHDAMYWYRQDPGQGLRLIYYSQIVNDFQKGDIAEGYSVSREKKESFPLTVTSAQKNPTAFYLCASSTGTGGGIQYFGAGTRLSVL.